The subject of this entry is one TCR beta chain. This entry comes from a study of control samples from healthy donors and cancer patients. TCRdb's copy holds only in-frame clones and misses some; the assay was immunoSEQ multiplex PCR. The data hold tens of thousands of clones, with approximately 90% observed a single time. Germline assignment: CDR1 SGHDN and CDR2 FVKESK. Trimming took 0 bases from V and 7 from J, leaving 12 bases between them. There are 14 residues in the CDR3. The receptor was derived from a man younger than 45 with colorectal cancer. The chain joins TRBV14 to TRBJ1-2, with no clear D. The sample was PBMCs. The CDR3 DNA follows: TGTGCCAGCAGCCAAGATCGAGGAGTGGGTGGCTACACCTTC. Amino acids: CASSQDRGVGGYTF.